This T cell receptor (beta chain) is from a study of blood T cell repertoires in COVID-19. V shed 0 bases, J shed 5 bases, and the junction held 1 base outside the gene matches. The germline CDR1 and CDR2 sequences are SGDLS and YYNGEE. The CDR3 has 16 residues. In the study's own analysis: Reference gene primer amplification gave nucleated cell count estimates. Generated by immunoSEQ multiplex PCR, the TCRdb table keeps only in-frame clones and is missing some. Clonal size and the V and J genes are those of that table, whereas D and trimming came from the DNA. The sample lists roughly 350,000 clones; roughly 90% were seen once. Recruits, aged roughly 18 to 90 years, lived in some 25 US areas. Assignment of participants to cohorts was predicated upon participant-reported clinical history.

The sequencing sample was made of PBMCs or T cells enriched from blood (not recorded which). This TCR was sampled from a woman in her twenties or thirties who had recovered from COVID-19. The chain combines TRBV9 with TRBJ2-1; 14 positions match TRBD2. The DNA of the CDR3 is TGTGCCAGCAGCGTAGGACTAGCGGGAGGGAACAATGAGCAGTTCTTC. It codes for CASSVGLAGGNNEQFF.